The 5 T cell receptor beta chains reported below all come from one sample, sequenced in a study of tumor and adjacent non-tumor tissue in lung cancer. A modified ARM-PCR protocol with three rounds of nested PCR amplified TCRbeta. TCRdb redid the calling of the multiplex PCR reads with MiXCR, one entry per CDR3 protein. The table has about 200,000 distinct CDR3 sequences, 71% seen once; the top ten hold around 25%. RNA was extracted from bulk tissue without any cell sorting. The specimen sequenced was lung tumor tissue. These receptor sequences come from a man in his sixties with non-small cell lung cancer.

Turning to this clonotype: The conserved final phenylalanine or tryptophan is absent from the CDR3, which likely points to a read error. In nucleotides, the CDR3 is TGTGCCAGCAGTTTACAGGAGGACGAGCAGTACTCC. This sequence encodes CASSLQEDEQYS. V is TRBV28 and J is TRBJ2-7; tentative D call: TRBD2 (5 bases). The CDR3 sequence is 12 residues long. In germline, CDR1 is MDHEN, CDR2 SYDVKM. V lost 2 bases to trimming and J lost 5 bases, with 7 bases between them.

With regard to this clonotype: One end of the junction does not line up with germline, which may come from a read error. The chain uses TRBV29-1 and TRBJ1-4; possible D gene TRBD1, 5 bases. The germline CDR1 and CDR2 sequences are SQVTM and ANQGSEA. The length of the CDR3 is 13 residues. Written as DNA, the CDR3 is TGCAGCGAGGAAGCCGGGGCCCATGAAAAACTCTTTTTT. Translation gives CSEEAGAHEKLFF.

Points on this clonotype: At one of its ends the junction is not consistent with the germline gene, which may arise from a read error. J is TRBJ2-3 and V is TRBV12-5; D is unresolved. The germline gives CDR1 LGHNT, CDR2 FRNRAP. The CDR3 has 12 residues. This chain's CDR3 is CASGSAGDRQYF. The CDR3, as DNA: TGTGCTAGTGGTTCCGCAGGAGATAGGCAGTATTTT.

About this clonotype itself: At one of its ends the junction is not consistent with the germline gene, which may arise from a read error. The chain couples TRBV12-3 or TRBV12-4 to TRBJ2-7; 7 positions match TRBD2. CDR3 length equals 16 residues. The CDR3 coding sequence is TGTGCCAGCAGTTTAGGGGAGGGTATCCGACCCGTCCGGCTGAACTTC. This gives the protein CASSLGEGIRPVRLNF.

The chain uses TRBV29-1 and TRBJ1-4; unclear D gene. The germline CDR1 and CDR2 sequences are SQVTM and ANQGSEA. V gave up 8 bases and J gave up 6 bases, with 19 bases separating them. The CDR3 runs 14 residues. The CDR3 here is CSLVGGSSDEKLFF. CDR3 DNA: TGCAGCCTTGTCGGTGGGTCGTCCGATGAAAAACTGTTTTTT.